This TCR beta chain stems from a study of Graves' ophthalmopathy and Graves' hyperthyroidism. Study-level points and caveats: Prediction of ophthalmopathy progression reached roughly 70% sensitivity and 72% to 75% specificity.

This clonotype was recorded many times. The antigen remains undetermined. New diagnoses, under 2 months' duration, and ages 18 to 65 characterized the hyperthyroidism patients. RNA transcripts were the template, and TCR beta CDR3 regions were amplified from them. RT-PCR with HTBI primers came first, then second-round multiplex PCR. TCRdb processed the multiplex PCR reads anew with MiXCR; each CDR3 protein has one entry. The sample consists of a few hundred thousand distinct CDR3 sequences, 15% to 20% of them appearing once. V was shortened by 3 bases and J by 0 bases, with 9 bases between the two germline ends. The CDR3 has 15 residues.

The chain couples TRBV12-3 or TRBV12-4 to TRBJ1-5; a weak D match, TRBD1 (6 bases). This TCR derives from an adult woman with stable Graves' hyperthyroidism. The specimen sequenced was peripheral blood. CDR3 in amino acids: CASSLGGHSNQPQHF. In DNA form, the CDR3 reads TGTGCCAGCAGTTTGGGGGGCCATAGCAATCAGCCCCAGCATTTT.